A single sample gave rise to the 9 T cell receptor beta chains below, sequenced in a study of blood T cell repertoires in COVID-19. Some clones are missing from TCRdb's copy, which holds only in-frame ones; the method was immunoSEQ multiplex PCR. Of 73,000 or so clones listed, around 83% are singletons. Sample: peripheral blood. These receptors all stem from a man over 45 with active COVID-19.

The chain couples TRBV5-1 to TRBJ2-2, with 11 bases aligning to TRBD2. Germline trimming cut 3 bases from V and 1 base from J; bases unmatched to any gene: 2. CDR1 and CDR2 from the germline V gene are SGHRS and YFSETQ. The CDR3 is 16 amino acids. This chain's CDR3 is CASSSGTSGNTGELFF. CDR3 coding DNA: TGCGCCAGCAGCTCGGGGACTAGCGGGAACACCGGGGAGCTGTTTTTT. The full variable domain, in which reference TRBV5-1 and TRBJ2-2 provide the parts outside the CDR3, is KAGVTQTPRYLIKTRGQQVTLSCSPISGHRSVSWYQQTPGQGLQFLFEYFSETQRNKGNFPGRFSGRQFSNSRSEMNVSTLELGDSALYLCASSSGTSGNTGELFFGEGSRLTVL.

The rearrangement uses TRBV25-1 and TRBJ2-6, with TRBD1 identical over 8 bases. This CDR3 comprises 14 residues. CDR1 and CDR2 from the germline V gene are MGHDK and SYGVNS. Losses at the gene ends were 8 bases for V and 5 bases for J; bases not matched to a gene: 5. CDR3 coding DNA: TGTGCCAGCCAGGGGGCGGAGAGGGCCAACGTCCTGACTTTC. Translated, it gives CASQGAERANVLTF.

This chain links TRBV10-1 with TRBJ2-7, with 8 bases identical to TRBD1. The V and J ends lost 5 bases and 7 bases, in that order; junction bases with no gene match: 19. CDR1 WNHNN and CDR2 SYGVQD come from the germline V gene (reference sequence). The length of the CDR3 is 17 residues. The CDR3 nucleotides are TGCGCCAGCAGTCAGACAGGGGAAGGACCCCCGGTGAAAGAGCAGTACTTC. Its protein product is CASSQTGEGPPVKEQYF.

V gene TRBV19 combines with J gene TRBJ1-4; D is uncertain. This CDR3 spans 14 amino acids. Germline CDR1 reads LNHDA; CDR2 reads SQIVND (reference sequence). V was clipped by 1 base and J by 3 bases, with 6 bases between them. The CDR3 sequence is CASSIGPANEKLFF. CDR3 bases: TGTGCCAGTAGTATAGGTCCGGCTAATGAAAAACTGTTTTTT.

Worth noting for this clone: The sample has other DNA sequences that encode this CDR3 too. V gene TRBV14 combines with J gene TRBJ1-1; D is ambiguous. The germline V gene has CDR1 SGHDN and CDR2 FVKESK. The CDR3 runs to 13 residues. The germline V and J ends were trimmed by 2 bases and 5 bases, with 9 bases remaining between them. In DNA, the CDR3 is TGTGCCAGCAGCCAAACCAGAGGGACTGAAGCTTTCTTT. It codes for CASSQTRGTEAFF.

The table lists this clone with a few counts. V is TRBV7-2 and J is TRBJ2-7; D is possibly TRBD2 (6 bases). CDR3 length equals 12 residues. Germline lookup yields CDR1 SGHTA and CDR2 FQGNSA. The V gene lost 6 bases and the J gene lost 5 bases, with 11 bases spanning the gap. The CDR3 DNA reads TGTGCCAGCAGAGCAAGGACTAACGAGCAGTACTTC. This translates into CASRARTNEQYF.

The V call is TRBV6-4, the J call TRBJ1-3, with 7 nucleotides matching TRBD1. CDR1 is MRHNA, CDR2 SNTAGT, per germline. The CDR3 consists of 15 residues. CDR3 region: CVGDGQAASGNTIYF. CDR3 nucleotides: TGTGTGGGAGATGGACAGGCCGCCTCTGGAAACACCATATATTTT.

V is TRBV4-2 and J is TRBJ1-2; 7 nucleotides line up with TRBD1. With V trimmed by 1 base and J by 0 bases, 2 bases remained unmatched. The CDR3 has 15 residues. Looked up from germline, CDR1 is LGHNA and CDR2 is YNFKEQ. As DNA, the CDR3 is TGTGCCAGCAGCCAAGTAGGGACAGCTAACTATGGCTACACCTTC. It codes for CASSQVGTANYGYTF.

The genes are TRBV19 and TRBJ1-5; weak D call: TRBD1 (6 bases). The CDR3 spans 16 residues. Germline V gene lookup returns CDR1 LNHDA and CDR2 SQIVND (reference sequence). The ends were cut back, 0 bases at V and 3 bases at J, with 12 bases in the middle. DNA of the CDR3: TGTGCCAGTAGTATAGAAGGGGGGGGTATCAATCAGCCCCAGCATTTT. Protein sequence: CASSIEGGGINQPQHF.